A single T cell receptor (beta chain) is shown here with its context. The antigen remains undetermined. This record comes from a study of CD8 T cells in ankylosing spondylitis. CDR3 length: 12 residues. V lost 4 bases and J lost 7, with 12 bases in between. Germline CDR1 and CDR2: DFQATT and SNEGSKA (reference sequence). Broader study findings: Disease-linked clones bore a CD8+ phenotype, appearing relatively rarely in peripheral blood. Within matched ankylosing spondylitis synovial fluid, disease-linked clones were reportedly significantly enriched. There was a TCR beta motif, made of several highly homologous variants, that appeared characteristic of ankylosing spondylitis blood.

For TCR beta, libraries came from quantitative 5'-RACE with molecular barcodes. A single record per CDR3 protein comes from TCRdb applying MiXCR to the 5' RACE reads. The sample consists of about 240,000 distinct CDR3 sequences, about 10% of them appearing once. This clonotype originated in a male donor with ankylosing spondylitis or in good health (not recorded which). This chain joins TRBV20-1 and TRBJ2-3; D is uncertain. Material: blood, either unsorted or a sorted T cell fraction (not recorded which). The DNA of the CDR3 is TGCAGTGCTACCAAAACTGGAAATACGCAGTATTTT. Its protein is CSATKTGNTQYF.